Presented here are 15 T cell receptor beta chains from one specimen sequenced in a study of vaccination and CD4 T cells after COVID-19. The Oncomine TCR Beta short-read assay sequenced DNA from cultured CD4+ T cells. TCRdb ran MiXCR on the PCR reads and lists one entry per CDR3 protein. The sample yields approximately 13,000 distinct CDR3 sequences, about 51% seen once. As to treatment: approximately 9-day PBMC culture with coronavirus spike peptide pools or control peptides (ViraFEST assay). Their antigens remain unidentified. The sample comprised CD4+ T cells from blood, cultured in vitro. Receptors originate from a human donor who had recovered from COVID-19.

This sequence joins TRBV7-8 and TRBJ2-5, with 8 bases identical to TRBD2. The CDR3 totals 15 residues. Trimming at V came to 4 bases and at J to 2 bases, leaving 6 bases not matched to a gene. Germline assignment: CDR1 SGHVS and CDR2 FQNEAQ. The CDR3 DNA follows: TGTGCCAGCAGCTATCAGCGGGAGAGACAAGAGACCCAGTACTTC. Its protein product is CASSYQRERQETQYF.

This chain links TRBV20-1 with TRBJ1-2; D call uncertain. CDR1 and CDR2 from the germline V gene are DFQATT and SNEGSKA (reference sequence). This CDR3 is built from 13 residues. Trimming took off 6 bases at V and 6 bases at J, with 17 bases between the two ends. CDR3 region: CSADLARTHGYTF. The CDR3 nucleotides read TGCAGTGCGGACTTGGCCAGGACCCATGGCTACACCTTC.

This clonotype was seen a few times. V and J are TRBV2 and TRBJ2-3; the D gene is possibly TRBD1 (6 bases). Germline V gene lookup returns CDR1 SNHLY and CDR2 FYNNEI. V dropped 6 bases and J dropped 0 bases, with 10 bases sitting between them. CDR3 length: 14 amino acids. CDR3 nucleotides: TGTGCCAGCAGCAGCACAGGGAGCACAGATACGCAGTATTTT. Translation: CASSSTGSTDTQYF.

The chain has TRBV12-3 or TRBV12-4 and TRBJ2-3; D is unresolved. The CDR3 extends over 11 amino acids. V shed 6 bases and J shed 5 bases, with 6 bases lying between them. DNA for the CDR3: TGTGCCAGCAGACGTCAAGATACGCAGTATTTT. Amino acid sequence: CASRRQDTQYF.

V and J are TRBV6-5 and TRBJ1-4; D not resolved. The V and J ends lost 4 bases and 8 bases respectively, with 11 bases between them. Looked up from germline, CDR1 is MNHEY and CDR2 is SVGAGI. The CDR3 sequence is 13 residues long. The CDR3 loop reads CASSWVAREKLFF. The CDR3 DNA follows: TGTGCCAGCAGTTGGGTAGCAAGAGAAAAACTGTTTTTT.

The chain carries TRBV10-3 and TRBJ1-2, with a tentative D call TRBD1 (6 bases). The CDR3 sequence is 15 residues long. The V gene lost 6 bases and the J gene lost 2 bases, with 16 bases spanning the gap. Germline loops: CDR1 ENHRY, CDR2 SYGVKD. DNA for the CDR3: TGTGCCATCAGCGACCTCGGACAGCTGAACTATGGCTACACCTTC. This gives the protein CAISDLGQLNYGYTF.

This clonotype was recorded a few times. V and J are TRBV7-9 and TRBJ2-5, with 9 nucleotides matching TRBD2. V lost 8 bases and J lost 4; bases outside the gene matches: 14. This CDR3 is built from 16 residues. The germline gives CDR1 SEHNR, CDR2 FQNEAQ (reference sequence). The CDR3 DNA follows: TGTGCCAGCTTGAGGGGTAGCGGGAGCCTCGCAGAGACCCAGTACTTC. The encoded protein is CASLRGSGSLAETQYF.

The gene calls are TRBV11-2 and TRBJ1-2; 11 bases align to TRBD1. The CDR3 runs to 13 residues. V trimming: 5 bases; J trimming: 6 bases; junction bases outside the gene matches: 2. Per the germline V gene, CDR1 is SGHAT and CDR2 is FQNNGV. For the CDR3, the DNA is TGTGCCAGCAGCGTGGACAGGGGGCATGGCTACACCTTC. Amino acids: CASSVDRGHGYTF.

This clonotype has just a few counts. The chain is built from TRBV4-1 and TRBJ2-7, with 12 bases identical to TRBD1. V lost 4 bases, J lost 7 bases, and 5 bases stayed unmatched. Per the germline V gene, CDR1 is MGHRA and CDR2 is YSYEKL. CDR3 length equals 14 residues. The DNA of the CDR3 is TGCGCCAGCAGCCCCGGGACAGGGGGCCGGGAGCAGTACTTC. The encoded protein is CASSPGTGGREQYF.

J is TRBJ1-6 and V is TRBV20-1; D is possibly TRBD1 (5 bases). Trimming left V 2 bases short and J 7 bases short, with 12 bases between. The CDR3 spans 14 residues. From germline, CDR1 is DFQATT and CDR2 SNEGSKA (reference sequence). The CDR3 reads CSARPRGTNSPLHF. CDR3 sequence (DNA): TGCAGTGCTAGACCCCGGGGGACCAATTCACCCCTCCACTTT.

This chain links TRBV20-1 with TRBJ2-4, with 8 bases identical to TRBD2. The CDR3 is made up of 15 amino acids. J was trimmed by 5 bases and V by 6 bases; bases with no gene match: 12. CDR1 and CDR2 from the germline V gene are DFQATT and SNEGSKA (reference sequence). The CDR3 DNA sequence: TGCAGTGCAAGACGTGGTAGCGGGACCGAAAACATTCAGTACTTC. Protein sequence: CSARRGSGTENIQYF.

The chain couples TRBV15 to TRBJ2-1; D is undetermined. The CDR3 runs to 15 residues. The V and J ends lost 0 bases and 3 bases respectively, with 9 bases between them. Germline CDR1 is LNHNV and CDR2 is YYDKDF (reference sequence). CDR3 region: CATSRDFQVYNEQFF. The CDR3 DNA is TGTGCCACCAGCAGAGACTTTCAGGTCTACAATGAGCAGTTCTTC.

This chain connects TRBV3-1 to TRBJ2-5; D is possibly TRBD2 (6 bases). The V end lost 11 bases, the J end lost 5 bases, and 18 bases lay between the germline ends. The V gene's germline CDR1 is LGHDT and CDR2 YNNKEL (reference sequence). This CDR3 is built from 13 residues. CDR3 sequence reads: CASKAEGRETQYF. DNA of the CDR3: TGTGCCTCCAAAGCGGAGGGGAGGGAGACCCAGTACTTC.

V is TRBV28 and J is TRBJ1-2; D is uncertain. CDR1 is MDHEN, CDR2 SYDVKM, per germline. The CDR3 contains 15 residues. The germline V and J ends were trimmed by 2 bases and 2 bases, with 12 bases remaining between them. DNA of the CDR3: TGTGCCAGCAGTTTAGGGCCCGGGATCAACTATGGCTACACCTTC. It translates to CASSLGPGINYGYTF.

The rearrangement joins TRBV7-9 to TRBJ1-4; 10 bases fit TRBD1. There are 15 residues in the CDR3. V lost 6 bases and J lost 4; bases outside the gene matches: 5. The V gene's germline CDR1 is SEHNR and CDR2 FQNEAQ (reference sequence). CDR3 sequence: CASRGTGVHNEKLFF. In DNA, the CDR3 is TGTGCCAGCAGGGGGACAGGGGTCCATAATGAAAAACTGTTTTTT.